This is a list of T cell receptor beta chains from one sample in a study of T cells after yellow fever vaccination. TCRdb re-analysed the 5' RACE reads in MiXCR, keeping a single row per CDR3 protein. The table lists some 320,000 distinct CDR3 sequences, 4.1% of them singletons. Material: PBMCs, obtained 5 days after the yellow fever booster vaccination. The receptors originated from a man younger than 30 who received the YFV17D yellow fever vaccine. The CDR3 runs from the conserved cysteine through the conserved F or W. D genes are given only for firm matches. Clone size, where shown, is once, few, many, or a class for clones that have expanded.

cdr3_aa	cdr3_nt	d_call	v_call	clone_size	j_call
CSARDRDMAYEQYF	TGCAGTGCTAGAGATAGAGACATGGCCTACGAGCAGTACTTC	-	TRBV20-1	-	TRBJ2-7
CSASQTDSPLHF	TGCAGTGCTAGTCAGACGGATTCACCCCTCCACTTT	-	TRBV20-1	-	TRBJ1-6
CASSRGTGNTEAFF	TGTGCCAGCAGCCGGGGGACAGGGAACACTGAAGCTTTCTTT	TRBD1	TRBV4-2	many	TRBJ1-1
CSARRTGTHEQYF	TGCAGTGCTCGCCGGACAGGGACCCACGAGCAGTACTTC	TRBD1	TRBV20-1	few	TRBJ2-7
CASSLPITDTQYF	TGTGCCAGCAGCTTACCAATCACAGATACGCAGTATTTT	-	TRBV7-2	-	TRBJ2-3
CASSQGTSWETQYF	TGTGCCAGCAGCCAAGGAACCTCTTGGGAGACCCAGTACTTC	-	TRBV14	many	TRBJ2-5
CATSRPFNEQFF	TGTGCCACCAGCAGACCGTTCAATGAGCAGTTCTTC	-	TRBV15	few	TRBJ2-1
CASSGGGSFYNEQFF	TGTGCCAGCAGTGGCGGGGGCTCCTTCTACAATGAGCAGTTCTTC	-	TRBV25-1	many	TRBJ2-1
CASSLTVSGANVLTF	TGTGCCAGCAGTTTGACCGTCTCTGGGGCCAACGTCCTGACTTTC	-	TRBV28	few	TRBJ2-6
CASSFAGQGYNEQFF	TGCGCCAGCAGCTTTGCTGGACAGGGGTACAATGAGCAGTTCTTC	TRBD1	TRBV5-1	few	TRBJ2-1
CAISARTGAGNTIYF	TGTGCCATCAGTGCCCGGACAGGGGCTGGAAACACCATATATTTT	TRBD1	TRBV10-3	-	TRBJ1-3
CASSYSGLAGGDTQYF	TGTGCCAGCAGTTACTCCGGACTAGCGGGGGGAGATACGCAGTATTTT	TRBD2	TRBV6-5	many	TRBJ2-3
CSARDGRVPYEQYF	TGCAGTGCTAGAGATGGCAGGGTACCCTACGAGCAGTACTTC	-	TRBV20-1	few	TRBJ2-7
CASSLLGLGDSYEQYF	TGTGCCAGCAGCCTACTTGGACTAGGGGATTCTTACGAGCAGTACTTC	TRBD2	TRBV6-6	-	TRBJ2-7
CASSPAIGVGNYGYTF	TGTGCCAGCTCACCCGCCATAGGGGTGGGCAACTATGGCTACACCTTC	-	TRBV18	-	TRBJ1-2
CASSYQGDQPQHF	TGTGCCAGCAGCTACCAGGGGGATCAGCCCCAGCATTTT	TRBD1	TRBV7-2	few	TRBJ1-5
CASSQESAGSYTDTQYF	TGCGCCAGCAGCCAAGAAAGCGCGGGCAGCTACACAGATACGCAGTATTTT	-	TRBV4-3	few	TRBJ2-3
CASSLAAPVGTGELFF	TGTGCCAGCAGCTTAGCCGCACCAGTGGGAACCGGGGAGCTGTTTTTT	-	TRBV7-6	many	TRBJ2-2
CASSPSARNTEAFF	TGCGCCAGCAGCCCCTCGGCGCGGAACACTGAAGCTTTCTTT	-	TRBV5-1	-	TRBJ1-1
CSVAKMGLPQETQYF	TGCAGCGTTGCTAAGATGGGACTTCCCCAAGAGACCCAGTACTTC	-	TRBV29-1	few	TRBJ2-5